This is a list of T cell receptor beta chains from one sample in a study of T cell responses to AZD1222 COVID-19 vaccine. Here immunoSEQ multiplex PCR was the method, and the copy in TCRdb shows in-frame clones only, minus some. The sample includes 150,000 to 200,000 clones, approximately 93% of them seen just once. Sequencing was performed on peripheral blood, taken on day 0 of AZD1222 vaccination. The receptors here all came from an adult in good health. Each CDR3 is given with its conserved first and last residue. A D gene is named only where the DNA matches it firmly.

>TRBJ2-7|TRBV27|-
TGTGCCAGCAGTTTCGGAGACAGGTTGGTCGAGCAGTACTTC
CASSFGDRLVEQYF
>TRBJ1-5|TRBV18|-
TGTGCCAGCTCACAGGGGGAAAGGTATAGCAATCAGCCCCAGCATTTT
CASSQGERYSNQPQHF
>TRBJ2-7|TRBV19|TRBD2
TGTGCCAGTAGTCCGCCGACTAGCGGGAGAGTAGGCATTCGCCACGAGCAGTACTTC
CASSPPTSGRVGIRHEQYF
>TRBJ2-1|TRBV19|-
TGTGCCAGTAGAGGGGAGAGGGTGGGCCACAATGAGCAGTTCTTC
CASRGERVGHNEQFF
>TRBJ2-1|TRBV19|-
TGTGCCAGTAACAGGGAATCGCTCTACGATGAGCAGTTCTTC
CASNRESLYDEQFF
>TRBJ2-1|TRBV7-6|TRBD2
TGTGCCAGCAGCCCAGGACTAGCGGGCTACAATGAGCAGTTCTTC
CASSPGLAGYNEQFF
>TRBJ1-4|TRBV7-9|-
TGTGCCAGCAGCGAACAGGTGGTCGATGAAAAACTGTTTTTT
CASSEQVVDEKLFF
>TRBJ2-7|TRBV13|TRBD2
TGTGCCAGCAGCTTACTTTCGCTAGCGGGATCCTACGAGCAGTACTTC
CASSLLSLAGSYEQYF
>TRBJ2-7|TRBV11-2|-
TGTGCCAGCAGCTTAGCGGGGGCCGGGGGCGAGCAGTACTTC
CASSLAGAGGEQYF
>TRBJ1-1|TRBV9|TRBD1
TGTGCCAGCAGCGTTTTACAGGGGGAGAACACTGAAGCTTTCTTT
CASSVLQGENTEAFF
>TRBJ1-4|TRBV5-5|-
TGTGCCAGCAGCTTGTTACCCAGGGATGAGCATGAAAAACTGTTTTTT
CASSLLPRDEHEKLFF
>TRBJ1-3|TRBV2|-
TGTGCCAGCAGACCCACAGGGTCTGGAAACACCATATATTTT
CASRPTGSGNTIYF
>TRBJ2-3|TRBV5-1|-
TGCGCCAGCAGCTTGGAGTTCACAGATACGCAGTATTTT
CASSLEFTDTQYF
>TRBJ1-4|TRBV29-1|-
TGCAGCGTTCTAAGGCGAGGGGGAACTAATGAAAAACTGTTTTTT
CSVLRRGGTNEKLFF
>TRBJ2-1|TRBV6-5|-
TGTGCCAGCAGTTTTCTCTCGGGGGCCGGCTACAATGAGCAGTTCTTC
CASSFLSGAGYNEQFF
>TRBJ1-6|TRBV7-9|-
TGTGCCAGCAGCGACGATACAGGGAATTCACCCCTCCACTTT
CASSDDTGNSPLHF